This T cell receptor (beta chain) was recorded in a study of siplizumab effects on memory and regulatory T cells. Notes on the study in general: In siplizumab cultures, the suppressive function of proliferating Tregs remained unconfirmed.

CDR3 length: 13 amino acids. CDR1 MNHEY and CDR2 SMNVEV come from the germline V gene (reference sequence). Trimming removed 6 bases at V and 4 bases at J, with 12 bases between. The table came from immunoSEQ multiplex PCR; TCRdb's copy has only in-frame clones and leaves some out. The repertoire has fewer than 100,000 clones, 95% of them found once; the top ten carry approximately 17%. Comment on this clone: As yet, its antigen is unknown.

J is TRBJ1-2 and V is TRBV27, with TRBD1 as a possible D gene (6 bases). Sequencing was performed on CD8+ T cells sorted from blood. The origin of this receptor is a human donor in good health. CDR3 sequence reads: CASSWGGGYGYTF. CDR3 nucleotide sequence: TGTGCCAGCAGCTGGGGAGGGGGCTATGGCTACACCTTC.